These 16 T cell receptor beta chains came from one sample sequenced in a study of shared clonotypes between healthy human individuals. Libraries were prepared by immunoSEQ multiplex PCR; TCRdb keeps only in-frame clonotypes and omits some of them. The data hold under 2,500,000 clones, with around 95% observed a single time. The sample comprised naive CD4+ T cells sorted from blood. Documented subset: CD45RA+ positively selected. These TCRs come from a man younger than 35 in good health.

The rearrangement links TRBV7-9 to TRBJ1-2, with unresolved D. This CDR3 region has 15 residues. Germline values: CDR1 SEHNR, CDR2 FQNEAQ (reference sequence). V was clipped by 5 bases and J by 3 bases, with 16 bases between them. The CDR3 DNA reads TGTGCCAGCAGCGCCCTTTTCCATGGGGACTATGGCTACACCTTC. Amino acid sequence: CASSALFHGDYGYTF.

This chain uses TRBV25-1 with TRBJ2-3, with D possibly TRBD1 on 6 matching bases. The germline CDR1 and CDR2 sequences are MGHDK and SYGVNS. The V and J ends lost 8 bases and 3 bases respectively, with 21 bases between them. This CDR3 is built from 16 residues. This CDR3 is CASGSFQGSGTDTQYF. In nucleotides, the CDR3 is TGTGCCAGCGGGAGTTTCCAGGGGAGTGGGACAGATACGCAGTATTTT.

Turning to this clone: Relative to the germline gene, one junction end is altered; a read error may explain this. The chain employs TRBV18 and TRBJ1-1; no reliable D call. Germline loops: CDR1 KGHSH, CDR2 LQKENI. The CDR3 sequence is 11 residues long. The CDR3 nucleotides are TGTGCCAGCTCCCGAGCCCAAGAAGCTCTCTTT. Translating gives CASSRAQEALF.

The chain links TRBV6-4 to TRBJ1-1; 9 nucleotides agree with TRBD1. The CDR3 is made up of 13 amino acids. Germline V gene sequence: CDR1 MRHNA, CDR2 SNTAGT. V was pared by 6 bases and J by 3 bases, with 2 bases of the junction left unmatched. The chain's CDR3 is CASRTGGDTEAFF. The DNA for the CDR3 is TGTGCCAGCAGGACAGGGGGAGACACTGAAGCTTTCTTT.

The V and J genes are TRBV6-5 and TRBJ1-4; 9 nucleotides match TRBD1. The CDR3 runs 13 residues. V lost 6 bases, J lost 8 bases, and 4 bases stayed unmatched. Germline-derived CDR1 and CDR2 are MNHEY and SVGAGI. The CDR3 protein is CASRGQGGEKLFF. In DNA, the CDR3 is TGTGCCAGCAGGGGACAGGGAGGCGAAAAACTGTTTTTT.

The chain combines TRBV4-1 with TRBJ1-5; TRBD1 might be the D (6 bases). V lost 5 bases, J lost 2 bases, and 19 bases lay in between. This CDR3 spans 17 amino acids. The V gene's germline CDR1 is MGHRA and CDR2 YSYEKL. The CDR3 nucleotides read TGCGCCAGCAGCTCAAGAGGGACATCCAAGGGCAATCAGCCCCAGCATTTT. Translation gives CASSSRGTSKGNQPQHF.

The chain recombines TRBV14 with TRBJ1-2; 9 bases are a match to TRBD1. V trimming: 0 bases; J trimming: 4 bases; junction bases outside the gene matches: 3. Germline values: CDR1 SGHDN, CDR2 FVKESK. The length of the CDR3 is 15 residues. Here the CDR3 DNA reads TGTGCCAGCAGCCAAGATGGGGACAGGGTCTATGGCTACACCTTC. It specifies CASSQDGDRVYGYTF.

The chain couples TRBV27 to TRBJ2-7; D unresolved. V lost 0 bases to trimming and J lost 0 bases, with 6 bases between them. CDR1 and CDR2 (germline): MNHEY, SMNVEV (reference sequence). This CDR3 is built from 14 residues. The chain's CDR3 is CASSLSISSYEQYF. The CDR3 DNA reads as TGTGCCAGCAGTTTATCCATCAGCTCCTACGAGCAGTACTTC.

V and J are TRBV28 and TRBJ2-3; D possibly uses TRBD1 or TRBD2 (6 bases each). Germline V gives CDR1 MDHEN, CDR2 SYDVKM. Trimming took off 2 bases at V and 3 bases at J, with 12 bases between the two ends. There are 15 residues in the CDR3. The CDR3 is CASSLTGGGTDTQYF. For the CDR3, the DNA is TGTGCCAGCAGTTTAACCGGGGGCGGGACAGATACGCAGTATTTT.

V usage is TRBV7-3 and J usage is TRBJ2-5; D might be TRBD2 (6 bases). Looked up from germline, CDR1 is SGHTA and CDR2 is FQGTGA. This CDR3 spans 15 amino acids. The V end was cut by 5 bases, the J end by 1 base, with 14 bases between. This CDR3 reads CASSVSGLIQETQYF. In nucleotides, the CDR3 is TGTGCCAGCAGCGTCTCGGGACTGATCCAAGAGACCCAGTACTTC. Full variable domain (rest looked up from reference TRBV7-3 and TRBJ2-5): GAGVSQTPSNKVTEKGKYVELRCDPISGHTALYWYRQSLGQGPEFLIYFQGTGAADDSGLPNDRFFAVRPEGSVSTLKIQRTERGDSAVYLCASSVSGLIQETQYFGPGTRLLVL.

This rearrangement joins TRBV10-3 to TRBJ2-7; D may match TRBD1 or TRBD2 (5 bases each). The CDR3 is made up of 13 amino acids. CDR1 is ENHRY and CDR2 is SYGVKD in the germline V gene. With 3 bases removed from V and 5 bases from J, the gap between germline ends came to 11 bases. Here the CDR3 reads CAISDRDRDEQYF. The CDR3 region has the DNA TGTGCCATCAGTGACCGGGACCGAGACGAGCAGTACTTC.

This clone was counted a single time. The rearrangement links TRBV6-4 to TRBJ2-7; D not certain. Germline CDR1 and CDR2: MRHNA and SNTAGT. The CDR3 totals 12 residues. The ends were cut back, 2 bases at V and 3 bases at J, with 5 bases in the middle. The CDR3 DNA sequence: TGTGCCAGCAGTGACCCGGACTACGAGCAGTACTTC. As protein: CASSDPDYEQYF.

There are a few counts of this clone. The rearrangement joins TRBV7-9 to TRBJ1-5; D possibly corresponds to TRBD1 (6 bases). This CDR3 is built from 16 residues. From germline, CDR1 is SEHNR and CDR2 FQNEAQ (reference sequence). V was shortened by 4 bases and J by 0 bases, with 13 bases between the two germline ends. CDR3 in amino acids: CASSSEGGTSNQPQHF. For the CDR3, the DNA is TGTGCCAGCAGCTCTGAGGGGGGGACTAGCAATCAGCCCCAGCATTTT.

The J gene is TRBJ1-2, the V gene TRBV5-1, with 7 bases aligning to TRBD1. There are 14 residues in the CDR3. The trim removed 0 bases at V and 10 bases at J, leaving 9 bases unmatched. Germline values: CDR1 SGHRS, CDR2 YFSETQ. Here the CDR3 DNA reads TGCGCCAGCAGCTTGGCCCGGGACAGATCCTCCTACACCTTC. Protein sequence: CASSLARDRSSYTF.

This clone has only one observation. V usage is TRBV10-3 and J usage is TRBJ2-7; 10 bases match TRBD2. Germline CDR1 and CDR2: ENHRY and SYGVKD. Trimming at V came to 10 bases and at J to 0 bases, leaving 6 bases not matched to a gene. There are 14 residues in the CDR3. The CDR3 DNA sequence: TGTGCCACAGGACTAGCGGTAATCTCCTACGAGCAGTACTTC. Protein: CATGLAVISYEQYF.

The V and J genes are TRBV6-5 and TRBJ1-2; TRBD1 aligns across 8 bases. The ends lost 5 bases at V and 3 bases at J; junction bases unmatched: 5. Germline assignment: CDR1 MNHEY and CDR2 SVGAGI. CDR3 length equals 14 residues. CDR3 DNA sequence: TGTGCCAGCAGTAACGACAGGGGCGACTATGGCTACACCTTC. As protein: CASSNDRGDYGYTF.